These 14 T cell receptor beta chains came from one sample sequenced in a study of T cell repertoires in cytomegalovirus infection (dated by TCRdb to the late 2010s). TCRdb records Illumina HiSeq 1500 as the sequencer. TCRdb passed the public sequencing reads through fastp at Q25 and MiXCR, retaining productive beta sequences. Each CDR3 protein gets just one entry, which takes the most common genes and DNA from the rows behind it. The sample table shows around 740,000 distinct CDR3 sequences, and approximately 34% are seen once. The ten most abundant clones make up 2.5% to 3.5% of the sample. Sequenced: PBMCs. These receptors all stem from a human donor in good health (CMV status not recorded). Some clones in this sample may be carry-over from other donors' samples.

CDR3 sequence: CASSLKGFEQYF. The CDR3 nucleotides read TGTGCCAGCAGTTTAAAGGGGTTCGAGCAGTACTTC. The chain links TRBV28 to TRBJ2-7; maybe TRBD1 (5 bases). CDR1 and CDR2 (germline): MDHEN, SYDVKM. The CDR3 runs to 12 residues. V was trimmed by 2 bases and J by 6 bases, leaving 8 bases between them.

This rearrangement joins TRBV30 to TRBJ1-4; D possibly corresponds to TRBD1 (5 bases). The V and J ends lost 4 bases and 2 bases respectively, with 11 bases between them. CDR3 size: 14 residues. The germline gives CDR1 GTSNPN, CDR2 SVGIG (reference sequence). As DNA, the CDR3 is TGTGCCTGGAAACCGGGACTGACTAATGAAAAACTGTTTTTT. Encoded protein: CAWKPGLTNEKLFF. Drawing the rest from reference TRBV30 and TRBJ1-4, the complete variable domain is SQTIHQWPATLVQPVGSPLSLECTVEGTSNPNLYWYRQAAGRGLQLLFYSVGIGQISSEVPQNLSASRPQDRQFILSSKKLLLSDSGFYLCAWKPGLTNEKLFFGSGTQLSVL.

The gene calls are TRBV19 and TRBJ1-1; D is undetermined. The V end was cut by 7 bases, the J end by 1 base, with 13 bases between. CDR3 length: 14 amino acids. Per germline, CDR1 LNHDA and CDR2 SQIVND (reference sequence). The CDR3 bases are TGTGCCAGTAATAGTTGGGTTGCGAACACTGAAGCTTTCTTT. Encoded protein: CASNSWVANTEAFF.

The rearrangement links TRBV12-3 or TRBV12-4 to TRBJ2-7; TRBD2 aligns across 8 bases. This CDR3 has 14 residues. V shed 6 bases, J shed 2 bases, and the junction held 6 bases outside the gene matches. CDR3 loop: CASRRGGGTYEQYF. In DNA, the CDR3 is TGTGCCAGCAGGAGGGGCGGGGGGACCTACGAGCAGTACTTC.

The chain links TRBV5-1 to TRBJ2-1, with TRBD1 matching 8 bases. This CDR3 has 15 amino acids. Germline CDR1 and CDR2: SGHRS and YFSETQ. J lost 1 base, V lost 2 bases, and 2 bases had no gene match. The CDR3 here is CASSFGQGSYNEQFF. DNA for the CDR3: TGCGCCAGCAGCTTCGGACAGGGTTCCTACAATGAGCAGTTCTTC.

This clonotype was recorded a few times. This sequence joins TRBV7-9 and TRBJ2-1; TRBD2 matches 7 bases. V dropped 7 bases and J dropped 8; count of bases not matched to a gene: 14. CDR1 is SEHNR, CDR2 FQNEAQ, per germline (reference sequence). This CDR3 contains 15 residues. CDR3 loop: CASTPQRGVRDEQFF. The CDR3 region has the DNA TGTGCCAGCACCCCTCAACGGGGGGTCCGCGATGAGCAGTTCTTC.

This sequence joins TRBV28 and TRBJ2-3; 7 bases fit TRBD2. J gave up 2 bases and V 6 bases, and 11 bases lay outside the gene matches. Germline-derived CDR1 and CDR2 are MDHEN and SYDVKM. This CDR3 has 16 amino acids. CDR3 sequence: CASRTRLALLTDTQYF. As DNA, the CDR3 is TGTGCCAGCAGGACTAGACTAGCCCTCCTCACAGATACGCAGTATTTT. The full variable domain, rest sourced from reference TRBV28 and TRBJ2-3, is DVKVTQSSRYLVKRTGEKVFLECVQDMDHENMFWYRQDPGLGLRLIYFSYDVKMKEKGDIPEGYSVSREKKERFSLILESASTNQTSMYLCASRTRLALLTDTQYFGPGTRLTVL.

In its sample, this clonotype was seen a few times. The chain recombines TRBV4-1 with TRBJ1-6; 8 bases align to TRBD1. The CDR3 has 17 amino acids. Germline V gene sequence: CDR1 MGHRA, CDR2 YSYEKL. V lost 1 base and J lost 2; bases outside the gene matches: 4. CDR3 in amino acids: CASSQARQGTYNSPLHF. The CDR3 DNA sequence: TGCGCCAGCAGCCAAGCACGACAGGGGACCTATAATTCACCCCTCCACTTT.

This clonotype was recorded at least ten times. The chain couples TRBV6-1 to TRBJ2-7; D gene unclear. The CDR3 runs 17 residues. V was cut by 1 base and J by 0 bases, with 16 bases left in between. CDR1 and CDR2 (germline): MNHNS, SASEGT. The CDR3 bases are TGTGCCAGCAGTGAAGGGTTGTCCGGTTTTAGCTCCTACGAGCAGTACTTC. Residues: CASSEGLSGFSSYEQYF.

The gene calls are TRBV7-9 and TRBJ2-7; no firm D call. Trimming took off 4 bases at V and 0 bases at J, with 10 bases between the two ends. The CDR3 is made up of 14 amino acids. Germline assignment: CDR1 SEHNR and CDR2 FQNEAQ (reference sequence). CDR3 DNA sequence: TGTGCCAGCAGCTCCCTTGGCCCCTCCTACGAGCAGTACTTC. Residues: CASSSLGPSYEQYF.

This chain uses TRBV28 with TRBJ2-5; D perhaps matches TRBD2 (6 bases). Germline loops: CDR1 MDHEN, CDR2 SYDVKM. The V end was cut by 8 bases, the J end by 0 bases, with 16 bases between. The CDR3 extends over 15 amino acids. The CDR3 region is CASGRQESYQETQYF. The DNA of the CDR3 is TGTGCCAGCGGGAGGCAAGAATCGTACCAAGAGACCCAGTACTTC.

This clonotype was detected only a few times. J is TRBJ2-2 and V is TRBV7-3; D ambiguous. CDR1 is SGHTA and CDR2 is FQGTGA in the germline V gene. This CDR3 has 13 amino acids. Trimming cost V 3 bases and J 4 bases, with 6 bases left between them. The CDR3 sequence: CASSFRRTGELFF. The CDR3 nucleotides are TGTGCCAGCAGCTTCCGACGCACCGGGGAGCTGTTTTTT.

The chain carries TRBV6-5 and TRBJ1-4; 7 bases match TRBD1. Losses at the gene ends were 0 bases for V and 4 bases for J; bases not matched to a gene: 5. CDR1 is MNHEY, CDR2 SVGAGI, per germline. The CDR3 has 16 residues. The CDR3 region has the DNA TGTGCCAGCAGTTACTCGAGGGGACAGCATAATGAAAAACTGTTTTTT. Protein sequence: CASSYSRGQHNEKLFF.

The CDR3 DNA sequence: TGTGCCAGCATGCCGAGCAGTCACACAGATACGCAGTATTTT. It yields the protein CASMPSSHTDTQYF. The chain uses TRBV28 and TRBJ2-3; D gene ambiguous. This CDR3 region has 14 residues. Germline V gene data show CDR1 as MDHEN and CDR2 as SYDVKM. The V end lost 7 bases, the J end lost 2 bases, and 13 bases lay between the germline ends.